These T cell receptor beta chains were read from a single sample in a study of shared clonotypes between healthy human individuals. The data were produced by immunoSEQ multiplex PCR, yet TCRdb's version contains in-frame clones alone and is incomplete. Of some 690,000 clones in the sample, 90% were seen once. Sequencing was carried out using memory CD8+ T cells from PBMCs. These receptors all stem from a man aged 18 to 30 in good health. Some clones in this sample may be carry-over from other donors' samples. CDR3s include the opening cysteine and the closing phenylalanine or tryptophan. D genes are given only for firm matches. The size entry is marked missing in some rows and otherwise reads once, few, many or a size class.

clone size: .; J gene: TRBJ2-1; V gene: TRBV6-1; D gene: .; CDR3 DNA: TGTGCCAGCAGTGAACTCGAGGGAATAGGAATCAATGAGCAGTTCTTC; CDR3 protein: CASSELEGIGINEQFF
clone size: .; J gene: TRBJ2-2; V gene: TRBV2; D gene: .; CDR3 DNA: TGTGCCAGCAGTGAAGGGAACCGGGAGCTGTTTTTT; CDR3 protein: CASSEGNRELFF
clone size: .; J gene: TRBJ2-7; V gene: TRBV4-3; D gene: .; CDR3 DNA: TGCGCCAGCAGCCAAAGGGTAACCTACGAGCAGTACTTC; CDR3 protein: CASSQRVTYEQYF
clone size: .; J gene: TRBJ2-7; V gene: TRBV28; D gene: TRBD2; CDR3 DNA: TGTGCCAGCAGTTCTCTACTAGCGCAAACCTACGAGCAGTACTTC; CDR3 protein: CASSSLLAQTYEQYF
clone size: .; J gene: TRBJ2-7; V gene: TRBV5-1; D gene: .; CDR3 DNA: TGCGCCAGCAGCTTGGCGGGGGCCAGGGTGTACGAGCAGTACTTC; CDR3 protein: CASSLAGARVYEQYF
clone size: .; J gene: TRBJ1-5; V gene: TRBV7-9; D gene: .; CDR3 DNA: TGTGCCAGCAGCTTAGGTTGGGGGGAGCCCCAGCATTTT; CDR3 protein: CASSLGWGEPQHF
clone size: .; J gene: TRBJ1-6; V gene: TRBV28; D gene: TRBD1; CDR3 DNA: TGTGCCAGCGGCCCGAGGACAGGGCGGAATTCACCCCTCCACTTT; CDR3 protein: CASGPRTGRNSPLHF
clone size: once; J gene: TRBJ2-5; V gene: TRBV6-5; D gene: .; CDR3 DNA: TGTGCCAGCAGTTACTCAGAGGGACGGGAGACCCAGTACTTC; CDR3 protein: CASSYSEGRETQYF
clone size: .; J gene: TRBJ2-1; V gene: TRBV11-2; D gene: TRBD2; CDR3 DNA: TGTGCCAGCAGCTTAGATCTTTATGCGTCTAGCGGGCCCTCCTACAATGAGCAGTTCTTC; CDR3 protein: CASSLDLYASSGPSYNEQFF
clone size: few; J gene: TRBJ1-1; V gene: TRBV30; D gene: .; CDR3 DNA: TGTGCCTGGATTTTGGTCACTGAAGCTTTCTTT; CDR3 protein: CAWILVTEAFF
clone size: .; J gene: TRBJ2-5; V gene: TRBV28; D gene: .; CDR3 DNA: TGTGCCAGCAGCCCAATCAGCGAGACCCAGTACTTC; CDR3 protein: CASSPISETQYF
clone size: .; J gene: TRBJ2-4; V gene: TRBV11-2; D gene: .; CDR3 DNA: TGTGCCAGCAGCCTAGAGTACGGGGGTAGGAACATTCAGTACTTC; CDR3 protein: CASSLEYGGRNIQYF
clone size: .; J gene: TRBJ1-1; V gene: TRBV6-1; D gene: TRBD1; CDR3 DNA: TGTGCCAGCAGTGAAGCACGGACAGGGGCCAAGGACACTGAAGCTTTCTTT; CDR3 protein: CASSEARTGAKDTEAFF
clone size: .; J gene: TRBJ2-2; V gene: TRBV10-2; D gene: TRBD2; CDR3 DNA: TGCGCCAGCAGGGGACTAGCGGGAGGTCCCGGGGAGCTGTTTTTT; CDR3 protein: CASRGLAGGPGELFF
clone size: once; J gene: TRBJ1-2; V gene: TRBV5-8; D gene: .; CDR3 DNA: TGTGCCAGCAGCTTGGTTTCAGGGACTAATCCTAACTATGGCTACACCTTC; CDR3 protein: CASSLVSGTNPNYGYTF
clone size: .; J gene: TRBJ2-1; V gene: TRBV10-3; D gene: TRBD2; CDR3 DNA: TGTGCCATCAGTGAGAGTCCTAGCGGGATATACAATGAGCAGTTCTTC; CDR3 protein: CAISESPSGIYNEQFF
clone size: .; J gene: TRBJ1-1; V gene: TRBV30; D gene: TRBD1; CDR3 DNA: TGTGCCTGGGTTACAGGGGTGAACACTGAAGCTTTCTTT; CDR3 protein: CAWVTGVNTEAFF
clone size: .; J gene: TRBJ2-2; V gene: TRBV15; D gene: TRBD2; CDR3 DNA: TGTGCCACCAGCAGGGGCGACGGTTGGCGTGGGACTAGCGTAAGAACCGGGGAGCTGTTTTTT; CDR3 protein: CATSRGDGWRGTSVRTGELFF
clone size: .; J gene: TRBJ2-7; V gene: TRBV7-9; D gene: TRBD2; CDR3 DNA: TGTGCCAGCAGCCCTCCCAGCGGGAGGGATTTCTACGAGCAGTACTTC; CDR3 protein: CASSPPSGRDFYEQYF
clone size: many; J gene: TRBJ2-7; V gene: TRBV6-1; D gene: TRBD2; CDR3 DNA: TGTGCCAGCAGTGAAGGGACTAGCGGGAGTTACGAGCAGTACTTC; CDR3 protein: CASSEGTSGSYEQYF
clone size: .; J gene: TRBJ1-1; V gene: TRBV6-5; D gene: .; CDR3 DNA: TGTGCCAGCAGCCAATGGAGTGAAGCTTTCTTT; CDR3 protein: CASSQWSEAFF
clone size: .; J gene: TRBJ2-5; V gene: TRBV10-3; D gene: .; CDR3 DNA: TGTGCCATCAGGCCCCGGGGAAGCGAGACCCAGTACTTC; CDR3 protein: CAIRPRGSETQYF
clone size: .; J gene: TRBJ2-3; V gene: TRBV28; D gene: TRBD1; CDR3 DNA: TGTGCCAGCAGTACCTCAGGTGGGGACAGGGGGCCTTATACGCAGTATTTT; CDR3 protein: CASSTSGGDRGPYTQYF
clone size: .; J gene: TRBJ2-7; V gene: TRBV28; D gene: TRBD1; CDR3 DNA: TGTGCCAGCAGTGCGGCAAGGGGGCGGTCCTACGAGCAGTACTTC; CDR3 protein: CASSAARGRSYEQYF
clone size: .; J gene: TRBJ1-1; V gene: TRBV7-8; D gene: TRBD1; CDR3 DNA: TGTGCCAGCAGCTTAGGAAGGACAGGAGAAGCTTTCTTT; CDR3 protein: CASSLGRTGEAFF
clone size: once; J gene: TRBJ2-1; V gene: TRBV13; D gene: TRBD1; CDR3 DNA: TGTGCCAGCAGCTTGACCCCTGGACAGGGGCCGGGGGGCTCCTACAATGAGCAGTTCTTC; CDR3 protein: CASSLTPGQGPGGSYNEQFF
clone size: .; J gene: TRBJ2-5; V gene: TRBV5-1; D gene: TRBD2; CDR3 DNA: TGCGCCAGCAGCTTGGCGACTAGCGGGAGGGCGGTGTTCGGAGAGACCCAGTACTTC; CDR3 protein: CASSLATSGRAVFGETQYF
clone size: .; J gene: TRBJ2-1; V gene: TRBV28; D gene: .; CDR3 DNA: TGTGCCAGCAGTTCCCTTGTTAGCGGCCTATCCTACAATGAGCAGTTCTTC; CDR3 protein: CASSSLVSGLSYNEQFF
clone size: .; J gene: TRBJ2-7; V gene: TRBV4-1; D gene: TRBD2; CDR3 DNA: TGCGCCAGCAGCCAGGTGAGGACTAGCCAATACGAGCAGTACTTC; CDR3 protein: CASSQVRTSQYEQYF
clone size: .; J gene: TRBJ2-7; V gene: TRBV6-5; D gene: .; CDR3 DNA: TGTGCCAGCAGTCCCGGGACTCACTGCGAGCAGTACTTC; CDR3 protein: CASSPGTHCEQYF
clone size: .; J gene: TRBJ1-2; V gene: TRBV6-1; D gene: .; CDR3 DNA: TGTGCCAGCAGTGAGGGGGGCGGCTATGGCTACACCTTC; CDR3 protein: CASSEGGGYGYTF
clone size: .; J gene: TRBJ2-7; V gene: TRBV5-1; D gene: .; CDR3 DNA: TGCGCCAGCAGCCCCACCCCGGCCGGCGAGCAGTACTTC; CDR3 protein: CASSPTPAGEQYF
clone size: .; J gene: TRBJ2-1; V gene: TRBV29-1; D gene: .; CDR3 DNA: TGCAGCGTTGAAGGGCTAGCGTACAATGAGCAGTTCTTC; CDR3 protein: CSVEGLAYNEQFF
clone size: once; J gene: TRBJ2-7; V gene: TRBV6-6; D gene: .; CDR3 DNA: TGTGCCAGCAGTTCCTACACCGACGAGCAGTACTTC; CDR3 protein: CASSSYTDEQYF
clone size: .; J gene: TRBJ2-7; V gene: TRBV19; D gene: .; CDR3 DNA: TGTGCCAGTAGTCGGGATTCCTACGAGCAGTACTTC; CDR3 protein: CASSRDSYEQYF
clone size: .; J gene: TRBJ2-7; V gene: TRBV7-9; D gene: TRBD2; CDR3 DNA: TGTGCCAGCAGCCCCGGGACTAGCGAATCCTACGAGCAGTACTTC; CDR3 protein: CASSPGTSESYEQYF
clone size: .; J gene: TRBJ2-3; V gene: TRBV14; D gene: .; CDR3 DNA: TGTGCCAGCAGCCAAGTTGGGGTGGATACGCAGTATTTT; CDR3 protein: CASSQVGVDTQYF
clone size: .; J gene: TRBJ1-1; V gene: TRBV28; D gene: TRBD1; CDR3 DNA: TGTGCCAGCAGTTGGGGGACAGGGATTGAAGCTTTCTTT; CDR3 protein: CASSWGTGIEAFF
clone size: .; J gene: TRBJ1-1; V gene: TRBV6-5; D gene: .; CDR3 DNA: TGTGCCAGCACCACGGGTGGTACTGAAGCTTTCTTT; CDR3 protein: CASTTGGTEAFF
clone size: once; J gene: TRBJ2-5; V gene: TRBV18; D gene: TRBD2; CDR3 DNA: TGTGCCAGCTCACCCCCCGGGCTAGCGGGAATGGAGGAGACCCAGTACTTC; CDR3 protein: CASSPPGLAGMEETQYF